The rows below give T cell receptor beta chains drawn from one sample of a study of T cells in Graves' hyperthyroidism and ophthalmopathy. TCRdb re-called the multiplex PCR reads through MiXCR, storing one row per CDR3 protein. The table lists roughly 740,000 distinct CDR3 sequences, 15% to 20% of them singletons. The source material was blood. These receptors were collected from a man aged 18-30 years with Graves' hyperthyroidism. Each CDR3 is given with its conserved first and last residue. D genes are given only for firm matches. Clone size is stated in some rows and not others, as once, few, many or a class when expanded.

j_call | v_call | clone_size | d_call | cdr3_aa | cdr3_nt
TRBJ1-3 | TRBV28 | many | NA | CASRRYSGNTIYF | TGTGCCAGCAGACGCTACTCTGGAAACACCATATATTTT
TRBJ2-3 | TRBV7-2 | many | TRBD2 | CASSFTSGLFTDTQYF | TGTGCCAGCAGCTTCACTAGCGGGCTGTTCACAGATACGCAGTATTTT
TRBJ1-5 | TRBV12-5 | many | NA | CASGLGLGNQPQHF | TGTGCTAGTGGTTTGGGCCTGGGGAATCAGCCCCAGCATTTT
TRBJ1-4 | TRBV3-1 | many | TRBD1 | CASSQSQGGIATNEKLFF | TGTGCCAGCAGCCAATCACAGGGGGGGATTGCAACTAATGAAAAACTGTTTTTT
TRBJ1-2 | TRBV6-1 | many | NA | CASTAEGRRGYTF | TGTGCCAGCACAGCGGAGGGGCGTCGTGGCTACACCTTC
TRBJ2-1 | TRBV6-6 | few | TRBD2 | CASSYSGLAERYSYNEQFF | TGTGCCAGCAGTTACTCGGGACTAGCGGAAAGATACTCCTACAATGAGCAGTTCTTC
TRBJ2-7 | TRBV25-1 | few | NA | CASSDWTDYEQYF | TGTGCCAGCAGTGATTGGACGGACTACGAGCAGTACTTC
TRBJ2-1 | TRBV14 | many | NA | CASSLGPGTYNEQFF | TGTGCCAGCAGCCTCGGCCCGGGAACCTACAATGAGCAGTTCTTC
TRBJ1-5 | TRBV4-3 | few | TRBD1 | CASSTDRGYQPQHF | TGCGCCAGCAGCACGGACAGGGGGTATCAGCCCCAGCATTTT
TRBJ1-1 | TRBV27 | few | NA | CASSFQTRHTEAFF | TGTGCCAGCAGTTTTCAGACCAGGCACACTGAAGCTTTCTTT
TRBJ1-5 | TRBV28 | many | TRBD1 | CASSPRDRGNQPQHF | TGTGCCAGCAGTCCGCGGGACAGGGGCAATCAGCCCCAGCATTTT
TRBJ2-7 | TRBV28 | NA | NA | CASLSFYEQYF | TGTGCCAGCCTCTCCTTCTACGAGCAGTACTTC
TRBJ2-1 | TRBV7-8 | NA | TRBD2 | CASSPPGLVLNEQFF | TGTGCCAGCAGCCCCCCGGGACTAGTCCTCAATGAGCAGTTCTTC
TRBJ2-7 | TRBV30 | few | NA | CAWSALQALVGEQYF | TGTGCCTGGAGTGCGTTGCAAGCTCTGGTGGGGGAGCAGTACTTC
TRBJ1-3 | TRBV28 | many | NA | CASSPEPGAGNTIYF | TGTGCCAGCAGTCCCGAGCCAGGGGCAGGAAACACCATATATTTT
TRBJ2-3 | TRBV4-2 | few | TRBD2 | CASSQGTSGSFSTQYF | TGTGCCAGCAGCCAAGGGACTAGCGGGAGCTTCTCTACGCAGTATTTT
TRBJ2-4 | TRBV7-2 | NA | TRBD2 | CASSFLTSGIILAKNIQYF | TGTGCCAGCAGCTTCCTGACTAGCGGGATCATCCTAGCCAAAAACATTCAGTACTTC
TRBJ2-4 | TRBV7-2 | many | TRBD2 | CASSLERAGGLNIQYF | TGTGCCAGCAGCTTAGAGCGAGCGGGAGGGTTAAACATTCAGTACTTC
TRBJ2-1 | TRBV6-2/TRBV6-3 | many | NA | CASSSSDNEQFF | TGTGCCAGCAGTTCTAGCGACAATGAGCAGTTCTTC
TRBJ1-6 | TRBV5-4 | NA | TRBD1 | CASSAERDRGLSPLHF | TGTGCCAGCAGCGCGGAACGAGACAGGGGGCTGTCACCCCTCCACTTT
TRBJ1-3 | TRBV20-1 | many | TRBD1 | CSARRQGGAGNTIYF | TGCAGTGCTAGACGACAGGGGGGCGCAGGAAACACCATATATTTT
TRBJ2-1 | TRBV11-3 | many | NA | CASSFSHRLDSQFF | TGTGCCAGCAGCTTCTCCCACAGACTAGACTCCCAGTTCTTC
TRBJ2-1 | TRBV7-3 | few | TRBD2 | CASSSGGSGAYNEQFF | TGTGCCAGCAGCTCAGGCGGTAGCGGGGCTTACAATGAGCAGTTCTTC
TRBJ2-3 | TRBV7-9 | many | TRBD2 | CASSPRTSGGRTSTDTQYF | TGTGCCAGCAGCCCCAGGACTAGCGGGGGCCGCACTAGCACAGATACGCAGTATTTT
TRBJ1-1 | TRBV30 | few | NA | CAWSGGVEAFF | TGTGCCTGGAGTGGGGGGGTTGAAGCTTTCTTT
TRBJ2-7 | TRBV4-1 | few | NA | CASSHLQGTYEQYF | TGCGCCAGCAGCCACCTCCAGGGGACCTACGAGCAGTACTTC
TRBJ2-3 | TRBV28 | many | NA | CASRQDSTDTQYF | TGTGCCAGCAGACAGGATAGCACAGATACGCAGTATTTT
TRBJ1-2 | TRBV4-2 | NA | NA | CASSQGDRFSF | TGTGCCAGCAGCCAAGGGGACCGCTTCTCCTTC
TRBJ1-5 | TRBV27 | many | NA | CASSTVNQPQHF | TGTGCCAGCAGTACAGTGAATCAGCCCCAGCATTTT
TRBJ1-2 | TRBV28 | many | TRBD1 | CASSSSGQGAGGYTF | TGTGCCAGCAGTTCATCGGGACAGGGGGCGGGTGGCTACACCTTC
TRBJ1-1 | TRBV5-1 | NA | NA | CASSPGVHTEAFF | TGCGCCAGCAGCCCAGGGGTTCACACTGAAGCTTTCTTT
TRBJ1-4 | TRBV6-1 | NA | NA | CASSERTRFNEKLFF | TGTGCCAGCAGTGAAAGGACCAGGTTTAATGAAAAACTGTTTTTT
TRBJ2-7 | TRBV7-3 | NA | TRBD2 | CASSWVSGGGHEQYF | TGTGCCAGCAGCTGGGTGTCCGGGGGGGGCCACGAGCAGTACTTC
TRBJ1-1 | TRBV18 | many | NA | CASSPELTANTEAFF | TGTGCCAGCTCACCCGAGTTGACAGCGAACACTGAAGCTTTCTTT
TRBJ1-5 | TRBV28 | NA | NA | CASSLGEVSNQPQHF | TGTGCCAGCAGTTTAGGGGAGGTGAGCAATCAGCCCCAGCATTTT
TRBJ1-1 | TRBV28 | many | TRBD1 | CASSSQTGGPPSEEAFF | TGTGCCAGCAGTTCCCAGACAGGGGGCCCCCCCTCCGAAGAAGCTTTCTTT
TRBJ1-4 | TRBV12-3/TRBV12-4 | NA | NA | CASSFVMGHESTNERLFF | TGTGCCAGCAGTTTCGTAATGGGACATGAATCAACTAATGAAAGACTGTTTTTT
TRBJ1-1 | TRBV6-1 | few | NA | CASSEQRNTEAFF | TGTGCCAGCAGTGAACAAAGGAACACTGAAGCTTTCTTT
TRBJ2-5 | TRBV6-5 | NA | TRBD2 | CASSYSRLAYQETQYF | TGTGCCAGCAGTTACTCGCGACTAGCGTACCAAGAGACCCAGTACTTC
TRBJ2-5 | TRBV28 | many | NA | CASSLMETQYF | TGTGCCAGCAGTTTGATGGAGACCCAGTACTTC
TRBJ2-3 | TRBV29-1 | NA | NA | CSSIGSTDTQYF | TGCAGCTCAATAGGAAGCACAGATACGCAGTATTTT
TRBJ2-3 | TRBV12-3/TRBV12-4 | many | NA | CASSPLGADTDTQYF | TGTGCCAGCAGCCCCTTGGGGGCCGACACAGATACGCAGTATTTT
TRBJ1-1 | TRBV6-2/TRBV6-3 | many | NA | CASSYDQANTEAFF | TGTGCCAGCAGTTACGATCAGGCGAACACTGAAGCTTTCTTT
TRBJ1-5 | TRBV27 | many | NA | CASSLGYSQPQHF | TGTGCCAGCAGTTTAGGATACAGTCAGCCCCAGCATTTT
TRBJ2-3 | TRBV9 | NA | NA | CASSASVGGTDTQYF | TGTGCCAGCAGCGCTAGCGTTGGTGGCACAGATACGCAGTATTTT
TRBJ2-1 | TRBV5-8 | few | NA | CASSPVRTGVRNEQFF | TGTGCCAGCAGCCCGGTGCGTACGGGAGTTAGGAATGAGCAGTTCTTC
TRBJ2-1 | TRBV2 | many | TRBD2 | CASSGWREDYNEQFF | TGTGCCAGCAGTGGCTGGCGGGAGGACTACAATGAGCAGTTCTTC
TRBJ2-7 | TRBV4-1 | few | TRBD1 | CASSQASQGREQYF | TGCGCCAGCAGCCAAGCCTCACAGGGGCGAGAGCAGTACTTC
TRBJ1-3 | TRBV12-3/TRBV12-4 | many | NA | CASSLTVSGNTIYF | TGTGCCAGCAGTTTAACGGTCTCTGGAAACACCATATATTTT
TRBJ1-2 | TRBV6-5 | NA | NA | CASSYSKRGDYGYTF | TGTGCCAGCAGTTACTCGAAAAGGGGAGACTATGGCTACACCTTC